This TCR beta chain was sequenced during a study of T cells in Graves' hyperthyroidism and ophthalmopathy. Amplification targeted TCR beta CDR3 regions from RNA transcripts. In the first-round RT-PCR of the TCR CDR3, the HTBI primer set was used. TCRdb re-derived calls from the multiplex PCR reads in MiXCR, one entry per CDR3 protein. This sample carries approximately 400,000 distinct CDR3 sequences, roughly 25% of them seen once, and the ten largest clones take roughly 70%. There are a few counts of this clonotype. Relative to the germline gene, one junction end is altered; a read error may explain this. The CDR3 runs 14 residues. Per germline, CDR1 DFQATT and CDR2 SNEGSKA (reference sequence).

The rearrangement links TRBV20-1 to TRBJ2-7; 7 nucleotides align to TRBD2. The clonotype was recovered from a man in his fifties or sixties with Graves' hyperthyroidism. Sequenced: blood. The DNA of the CDR3 is TGCAGTGCTAGGGCGGGAGCACTCTCCCACGAGCAGTACTTC. Residues: CSARAGALSHEQYF.